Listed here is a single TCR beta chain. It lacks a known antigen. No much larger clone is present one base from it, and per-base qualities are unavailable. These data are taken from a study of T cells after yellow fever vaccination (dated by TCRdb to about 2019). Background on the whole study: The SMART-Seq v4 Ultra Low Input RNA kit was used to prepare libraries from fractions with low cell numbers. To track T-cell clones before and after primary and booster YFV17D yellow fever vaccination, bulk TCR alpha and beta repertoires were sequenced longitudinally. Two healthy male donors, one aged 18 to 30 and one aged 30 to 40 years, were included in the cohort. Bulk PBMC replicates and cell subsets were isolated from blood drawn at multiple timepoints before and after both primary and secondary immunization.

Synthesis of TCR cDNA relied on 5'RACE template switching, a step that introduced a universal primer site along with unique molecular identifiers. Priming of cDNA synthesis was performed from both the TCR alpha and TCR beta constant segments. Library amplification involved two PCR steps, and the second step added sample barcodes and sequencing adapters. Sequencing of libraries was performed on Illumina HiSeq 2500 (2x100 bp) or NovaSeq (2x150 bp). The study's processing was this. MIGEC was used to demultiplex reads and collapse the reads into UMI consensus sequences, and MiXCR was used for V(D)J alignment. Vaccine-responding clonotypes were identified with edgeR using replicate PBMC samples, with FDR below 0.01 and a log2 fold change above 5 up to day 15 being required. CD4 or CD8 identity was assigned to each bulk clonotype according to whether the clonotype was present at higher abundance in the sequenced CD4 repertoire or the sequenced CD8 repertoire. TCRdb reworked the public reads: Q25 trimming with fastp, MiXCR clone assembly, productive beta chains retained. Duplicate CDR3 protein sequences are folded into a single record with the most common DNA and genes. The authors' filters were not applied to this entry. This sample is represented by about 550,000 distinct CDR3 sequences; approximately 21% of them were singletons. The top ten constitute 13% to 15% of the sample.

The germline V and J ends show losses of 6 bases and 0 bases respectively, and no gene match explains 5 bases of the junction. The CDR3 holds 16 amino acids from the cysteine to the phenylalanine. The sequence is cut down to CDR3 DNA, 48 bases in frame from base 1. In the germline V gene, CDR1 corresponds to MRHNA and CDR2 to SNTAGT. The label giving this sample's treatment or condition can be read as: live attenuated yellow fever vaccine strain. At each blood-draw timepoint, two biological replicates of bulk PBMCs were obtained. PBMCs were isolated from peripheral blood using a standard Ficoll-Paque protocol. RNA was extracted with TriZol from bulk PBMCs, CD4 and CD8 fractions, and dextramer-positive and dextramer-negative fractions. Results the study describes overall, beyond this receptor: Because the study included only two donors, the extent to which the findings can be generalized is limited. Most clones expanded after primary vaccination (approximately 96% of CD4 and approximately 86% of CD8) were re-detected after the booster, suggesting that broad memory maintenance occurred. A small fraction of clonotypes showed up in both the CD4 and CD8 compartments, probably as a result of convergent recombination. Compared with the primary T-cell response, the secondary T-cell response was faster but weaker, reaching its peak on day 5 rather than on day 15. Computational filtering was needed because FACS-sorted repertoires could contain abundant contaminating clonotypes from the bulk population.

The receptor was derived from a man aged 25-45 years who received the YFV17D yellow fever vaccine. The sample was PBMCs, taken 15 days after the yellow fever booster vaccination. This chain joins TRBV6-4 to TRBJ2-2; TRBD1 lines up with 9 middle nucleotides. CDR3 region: CASRGQGSPNTGELFF. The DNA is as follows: TGTGCCAGCAGGGGACAGGGTTCCCCGAACACCGGGGAGCTGTTTTTT.